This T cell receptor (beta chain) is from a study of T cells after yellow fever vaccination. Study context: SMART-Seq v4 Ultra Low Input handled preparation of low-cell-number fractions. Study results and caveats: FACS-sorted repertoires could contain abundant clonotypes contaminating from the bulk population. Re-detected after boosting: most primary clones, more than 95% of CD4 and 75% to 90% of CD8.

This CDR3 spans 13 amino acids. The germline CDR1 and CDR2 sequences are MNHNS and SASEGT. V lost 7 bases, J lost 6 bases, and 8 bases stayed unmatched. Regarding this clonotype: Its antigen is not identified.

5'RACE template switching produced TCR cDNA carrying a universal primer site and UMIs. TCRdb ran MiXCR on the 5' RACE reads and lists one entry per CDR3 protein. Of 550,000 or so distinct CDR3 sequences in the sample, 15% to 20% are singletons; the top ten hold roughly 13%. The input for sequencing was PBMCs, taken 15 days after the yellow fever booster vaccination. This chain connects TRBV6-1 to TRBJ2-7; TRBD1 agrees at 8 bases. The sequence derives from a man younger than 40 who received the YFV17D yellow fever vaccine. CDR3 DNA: TGTGCCAGCACCCCGGGACAGGACTTCGAGCAGTACTTC. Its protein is CASTPGQDFEQYF.